These 16 T cell receptor beta chains originate from one sample sequenced in a study of blood T cell repertoires in COVID-19. TCRdb's copy holds only in-frame clones and misses some; the assay was immunoSEQ multiplex PCR. The sample consists of roughly 290,000 clones, roughly 87% of them appearing once. Material: PBMCs or T cells enriched from blood (not recorded which). These receptors came from a woman aged 40 to 50 who had recovered from COVID-19.

The chain has TRBV10-3 and TRBJ1-1; D unclear. CDR3 length: 14 amino acids. The V gene's germline CDR1 is ENHRY and CDR2 SYGVKD. V lost 7 bases and J lost 0, with 12 bases in between. In DNA, the CDR3 is TGTGCCATCATGGCCGGGAGCTTGAACACTGAAGCTTTCTTT. This sequence encodes CAIMAGSLNTEAFF.

This clone was recorded once. The rearrangement uses TRBV11-2 and TRBJ1-2; 8 positions match TRBD1. V was clipped by 5 bases and J by 8 bases; unmatched bases: 7. This CDR3 has 13 amino acids. Looked up from germline, CDR1 is SGHAT and CDR2 is FQNNGV. Here the CDR3 reads CASSIPTGVGYTF. CDR3 DNA sequence: TGTGCCAGCAGCATCCCGACAGGGGTGGGCTACACCTTC.

The J gene is TRBJ1-3, the V gene TRBV7-8; TRBD1 is a possible D gene (5 bases). Germline V lookup: CDR1 SGHVS, CDR2 FQNEAQ. Trimming shortened V by 5 bases and J by 0 bases, and 8 bases separated the two germline ends. This CDR3 has 14 residues. CDR3 nucleotide sequence: TGTGCCAGCAGCCCGGGGGGCTCTGGAAACACCATATATTTT. Protein: CASSPGGSGNTIYF.

This clone appeared once. The rearrangement uses TRBV14 and TRBJ1-2; no clear D. CDR3 length equals 17 residues. Germline V gene data show CDR1 as SGHDN and CDR2 as FVKESK. Between the trimmed V and J ends, which lost 0 bases and 4 bases, there was a span of 18 bases. The chain's CDR3 is CASSQETVRGYPYGYTF. The CDR3 DNA is TGTGCCAGCAGCCAAGAGACCGTTCGAGGGTATCCCTATGGCTACACCTTC.

This chain links TRBV7-6 with TRBJ2-1; 9 bases are shared with TRBD1. Trimming took 3 bases from V and 6 from J; bases not matched to a gene: 0. Germline loops: CDR1 SGHVS, CDR2 FNYEAQ. The CDR3 sequence is 13 residues long. CDR3 bases: TGTGCCAGCAGCTTGGGACAGGGCAATGAGCAGTTCTTC. Translating it yields CASSLGQGNEQFF.

With regard to this clone: The same CDR3 can be traced to other DNA sequences in this sample. The rearrangement uses TRBV7-2 and TRBJ2-1, with D possibly TRBD2 on 5 matching bases. Germline V CDR1 and CDR2: SGHTA, FQGNSA. The V gene lost 1 base and the J gene lost 7 bases, with 8 bases spanning the gap. CDR3 length equals 13 residues. As DNA, the CDR3 is TGTGCCAGCAGCTTAGGCCTAGCTAATGAGCAGTTCTTC. Its translation: CASSLGLANEQFF.

J is TRBJ2-1 and V is TRBV7-3, with TRBD2 matching 11 bases. CDR1 is SGHTA and CDR2 is FQGTGA in the germline V gene. The CDR3 has 19 amino acids. V was pared by 5 bases and J by 4 bases, with 16 bases of the junction left unmatched. CDR3 in amino acids: CASSPSPFGLAGGYNEQFF. CDR3 DNA: TGTGCCAGCAGCCCAAGTCCATTCGGGCTAGCGGGAGGATACAATGAGCAGTTCTTC.

The CDR3 bases are TGTGCCAGCAGCGGATCCCAGGGCGGCGAGCAGTACTTC. Translated, it gives CASSGSQGGEQYF. This sequence joins TRBV9 and TRBJ2-7; D possibly corresponds to TRBD1 (5 bases). Trimming removed 3 bases at V and 6 bases at J, with 13 bases between. Per the germline V gene, CDR1 is SGDLS and CDR2 is YYNGEE. The CDR3 runs 13 residues.

The J gene is TRBJ2-3, the V gene TRBV30; the match to TRBD1 covers 9 bases. The CDR3 loop spans 16 amino acids. The trim removed 3 bases at V and 4 bases at J, leaving 11 bases unmatched. The germline CDR1 and CDR2 sequences are GTSNPN and SVGIG (reference sequence). CDR3 nucleotides: TGTGCCTGGAGCCTAGTGGGACAGGGAGCCTCAGATACGCAGTATTTT. It yields the protein CAWSLVGQGASDTQYF. Full variable domain (outside the CDR3, taken from reference TRBV30 and TRBJ2-3): SQTIHQWPATLVQPVGSPLSLECTVEGTSNPNLYWYRQAAGRGLQLLFYSVGIGQISSEVPQNLSASRPQDRQFILSSKKLLLSDSGFYLCAWSLVGQGASDTQYFGPGTRLTVL.

The rearrangement joins TRBV7-2 to TRBJ1-1; D is unclear. Germline V gene sequence: CDR1 SGHTA, CDR2 FQGNSA. The CDR3 is 14 residues long. Trimming removed 2 bases at V and 2 bases at J, with 9 bases between. The CDR3 sequence: CASSLSHSNTEAFF. DNA of the CDR3: TGTGCCAGCAGCTTAAGTCACAGTAACACTGAAGCTTTCTTT. The variable domain in full, completed from reference TRBV7-2 and TRBJ1-1, reads GAGVSQSPSNKVTEKGKDVELRCDPISGHTALYWYRQSLGQGLEFLIYFQGNSAPDKSGLPSDRFSAERTGGSVSTLTIQRTQQEDSAVYLCASSLSHSNTEAFFGQGTRLTVV.

The chain has TRBV19 and TRBJ2-3, with TRBD2 matching 9 bases. Germline assignment: CDR1 LNHDA and CDR2 SQIVND (reference sequence). The CDR3 runs to 15 residues. The J segment lost 6 bases and the V segment lost 2 bases, leaving 6 bases of the junction unmatched. This CDR3 is CASSILAGALDTQYF. In DNA, the CDR3 is TGTGCCAGTAGTATATTAGCGGGAGCCTTGGATACGCAGTATTTT.

The gene calls are TRBV7-2 and TRBJ1-5, with 10 bases matching TRBD1. V lost 5 bases, J lost 7 bases, and 8 bases stayed unmatched. This CDR3 region has 15 residues. Germline V lookup: CDR1 SGHTA, CDR2 FQGNSA. In DNA, the CDR3 is TGTGCCAGCAGCGGACGACAGGGGGCAGGGCAGCCCCAGCATTTT. Protein sequence: CASSGRQGAGQPQHF.

The gene calls are TRBV2 and TRBJ1-6; 7 nucleotides line up with TRBD1. The length of the CDR3 is 16 residues. V gave up 6 bases and J gave up 7 bases; unmatched junction bases: 12. Germline CDR1 reads SNHLY; CDR2 reads FYNNEI. The CDR3 spells CASRESPGQPNSPLHF. The CDR3 DNA follows: TGTGCCAGCAGGGAGAGCCCGGGACAGCCAAATTCACCCCTCCACTTT.

V and J are TRBV2 and TRBJ2-1; 11 nucleotides agree with TRBD2. CDR1 and CDR2 from the germline V gene are SNHLY and FYNNEI. The V segment lost 6 bases and the J segment 4 bases; nucleotides outside the gene matches: 8. This CDR3 region has 16 residues. The CDR3 loop reads CASRGTSGSKYNEQFF. DNA of the CDR3: TGTGCCAGCAGGGGAACTAGCGGGAGTAAATACAATGAGCAGTTCTTC.

V usage is TRBV6-2 or TRBV6-3 and J usage is TRBJ2-1; 12 positions agree with TRBD2. The CDR3 has 16 amino acids. Per the germline V gene, CDR1 is MNHEY and CDR2 is SVGEGT. The V segment lost 3 bases and the J segment 8 bases; nucleotides outside the gene matches: 8. CDR3 DNA: TGTGCCAGCAGTTATTTGGTGTCTAGCGGGAGGGATGAGCAGTTCTTC. This translates into CASSYLVSSGRDEQFF.

The chain links TRBV7-2 to TRBJ2-1, with TRBD2 as a possible D gene (7 bases). Looked up from germline, CDR1 is SGHTA and CDR2 is FQGNSA. The CDR3 runs 13 residues. Trimming cost V 6 bases and J 6 bases, with 12 bases left between them. Written as DNA, the CDR3 is TGTGCCAGCAGGCGGGGGCTGGGCAATGAGCAGTTCTTC. Encoded protein: CASRRGLGNEQFF.